Described below is a single T cell receptor (beta chain) sequence and its context. The target antigen is unknown. This entry belongs to a study of T cell responses to AZD1222 COVID-19 vaccine. Assay used: immunoSEQ multiplex PCR; TCRdb lists only in-frame clones, some missing. The sample includes 90,000 or so clones, 80% to 90% of them seen just once. Overall study results and limits: Reportedly, nearly half the spike-specific TCRs target unmutated variant regions. Two AZD1222 administrations were followed by greater Spike-specific TCR breadth and depth.

Sequenced here: peripheral blood, sampled on day 0 of AZD1222 vaccination. This sequence was found in an adult in good health.

Here the CDR3 DNA reads TGTGCCAGCTCACCACGAGCGGGACCCTACAATGAGCAGTTCTTC. As protein: CASSPRAGPYNEQFF. The chain links TRBV18 to TRBJ2-1, with 7 bases that match TRBD2. Germline V lookup: CDR1 KGHSH, CDR2 LQKENI. The CDR3 is 15 residues long. V lost 1 base to trimming and J lost 2 bases; unmatched junction nucleotides: 2.